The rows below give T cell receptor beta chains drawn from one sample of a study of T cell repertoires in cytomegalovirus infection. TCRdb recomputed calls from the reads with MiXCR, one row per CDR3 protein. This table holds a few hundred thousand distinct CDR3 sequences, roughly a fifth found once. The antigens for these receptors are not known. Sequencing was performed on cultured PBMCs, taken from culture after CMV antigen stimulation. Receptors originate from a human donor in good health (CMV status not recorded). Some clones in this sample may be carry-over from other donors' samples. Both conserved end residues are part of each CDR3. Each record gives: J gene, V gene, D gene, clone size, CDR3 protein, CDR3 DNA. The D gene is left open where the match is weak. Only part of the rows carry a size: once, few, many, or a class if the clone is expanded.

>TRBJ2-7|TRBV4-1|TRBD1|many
CASSPRTGLSYEQYF
TGCGCCAGCAGCCCCCGGACAGGATTATCCTACGAGCAGTACTTC
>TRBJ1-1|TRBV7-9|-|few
CASSAGLIMNTEAFF
TGTGCCAGCAGCGCCGGACTGATCATGAACACTGAAGCTTTCTTT
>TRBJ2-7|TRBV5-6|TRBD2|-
CASSLAGTGEQYF
TGTGCCAGCAGCTTAGCGGGGACCGGCGAGCAGTACTTC
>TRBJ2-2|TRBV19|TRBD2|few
CASKPFLLAGVGELFF
TGTGCCAGTAAACCGTTTCTCCTAGCGGGAGTGGGGGAGCTGTTTTTT
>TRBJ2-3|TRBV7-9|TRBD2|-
CASSALLAGAVTDTQYF
TGTGCCAGCAGCGCCCTACTAGCGGGAGCTGTGACAGATACGCAGTATTTT
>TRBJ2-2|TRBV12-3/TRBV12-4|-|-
CASSLTGAGELFF
TGTGCCAGCAGTTTAACTGGGGCCGGGGAGCTGTTTTTT
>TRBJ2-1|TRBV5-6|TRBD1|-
CASSLAVTTGAGPNEQFF
TGTGCCAGCAGCTTGGCCGTCACGACAGGGGCAGGACCCAATGAGCAGTTCTTC
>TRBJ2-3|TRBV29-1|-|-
CSGKRADTQYF
TGCAGCGGCAAGCGGGCAGATACGCAGTATTTT
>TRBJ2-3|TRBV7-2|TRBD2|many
CASTPRGGWGDTQYF
TGTGCCAGCACCCCTCGGGGGGGTTGGGGAGATACGCAGTATTTT
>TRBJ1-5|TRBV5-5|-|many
CASSLAATSGNQPQHF
TGTGCCAGCAGCTTGGCCGCTACTAGTGGCAATCAGCCCCAGCATTTT
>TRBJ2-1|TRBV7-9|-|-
CASSPLAWDNEQFF
TGTGCCAGCAGCCCCCTCGCCTGGGACAATGAGCAGTTCTTC
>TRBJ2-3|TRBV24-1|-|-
CATSDFPGIRGTDTQYF
TGTGCCACCAGTGATTTCCCCGGGATCAGAGGCACAGATACGCAGTATTTT
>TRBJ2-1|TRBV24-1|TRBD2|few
CATSDFVGTSGGDLNEQFF
TGTGCCACCAGTGATTTCGTTGGGACTAGCGGAGGAGATCTCAATGAGCAGTTCTTC
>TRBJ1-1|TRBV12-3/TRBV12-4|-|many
CASSRQTPPSTEAFF
TGTGCCAGCAGCCGTCAGACACCACCCTCCACTGAAGCTTTCTTT
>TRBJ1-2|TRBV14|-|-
CASSHRQAVGYTF
TGTGCCAGCAGCCATAGACAGGCGGTAGGCTACACCTTC
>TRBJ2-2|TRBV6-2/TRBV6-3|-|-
CASRARVAGELFF
TGTGCCAGCAGGGCCAGGGTTGCCGGGGAGCTGTTTTTT
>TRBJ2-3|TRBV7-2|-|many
CASSAQGTPSTDTQYF
TGTGCCAGCAGCGCTCAGGGTACACCTAGCACAGATACGCAGTATTTT
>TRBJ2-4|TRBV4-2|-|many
CASSQDLTINIQYF
TGTGCCAGCAGCCAAGATCTGACTATAAACATTCAGTACTTC
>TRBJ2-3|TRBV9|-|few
CASSVVGADTQYF
TGTGCCAGCAGCGTAGTGGGGGCAGATACGCAGTATTTT
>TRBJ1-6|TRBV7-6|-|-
CASSSSRDVLTPLHF
TGTGCCAGCAGCTCTAGTAGGGACGTCTTAACACCCCTCCACTTT
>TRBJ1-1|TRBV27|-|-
CAAWGMNTEAFF
TGTGCCGCGTGGGGTATGAACACTGAAGCTTTCTTT
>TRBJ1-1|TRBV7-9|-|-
CASSMGGTLLNTEAFF
TGTGCCAGCAGCATGGGGGGCACCCTCTTGAACACTGAAGCTTTCTTT
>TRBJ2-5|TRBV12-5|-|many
CASGLGTETQYF
TGTGCTAGTGGTTTGGGCACAGAGACCCAGTACTTC
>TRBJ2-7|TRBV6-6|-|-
CASSLGTNRDEQYF
TGTGCCAGCAGTTTAGGGACAAATAGGGACGAGCAGTACTTC
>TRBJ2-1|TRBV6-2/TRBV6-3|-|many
CASSPRVAYNEQFF
TGTGCCAGCAGTCCAAGGGTCGCCTACAATGAGCAGTTCTTC
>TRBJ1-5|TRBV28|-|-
CASSHQGNQPQHF
TGTGCCAGCAGTCACCAGGGGAATCAGCCCCAGCATTTT
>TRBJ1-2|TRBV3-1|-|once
CASSRLQGYNYGYTF
TGTGCCAGCAGCAGATTACAGGGATATAACTATGGCTACACCTTC
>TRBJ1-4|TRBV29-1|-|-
CSVSQGWREKLFF
TGCAGCGTTTCACAGGGTTGGCGGGAAAAACTGTTTTTT
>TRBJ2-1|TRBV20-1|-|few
CSARGLEISYNEQFF
TGCAGTGCTAGAGGACTAGAGATTTCCTACAATGAGCAGTTCTTC
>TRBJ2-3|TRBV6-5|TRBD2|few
CASSPVAGGPEDTQYF
TGTGCCAGCAGTCCCGTAGCGGGAGGGCCCGAAGATACGCAGTATTTT
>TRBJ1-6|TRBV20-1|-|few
CTIAGGDSPLHF
TGCACGATCGCGGGCGGGGATTCACCCCTCCACTTT
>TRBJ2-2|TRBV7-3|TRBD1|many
CASSLNQGAAAGELFF
TGTGCCAGCAGCTTAAATCAGGGGGCGGCCGCCGGGGAGCTGTTTTTT
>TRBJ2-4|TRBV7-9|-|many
CASSLDRGDIQYF
TGTGCCAGCAGCTTAGATAGGGGGGACATTCAGTACTTC
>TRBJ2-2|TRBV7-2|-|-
CASSLARGELFF
TGTGCCAGCAGCTTAGCACGCGGGGAGCTGTTTTTT
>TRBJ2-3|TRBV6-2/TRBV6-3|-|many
CASTPRPDTQYF
TGTGCCAGCACTCCCAGGCCGGATACGCAGTATTTT
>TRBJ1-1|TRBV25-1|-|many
CASSTGPANTEAFF
TGTGCCAGCAGTACTGGCCCCGCGAACACTGAAGCTTTCTTT
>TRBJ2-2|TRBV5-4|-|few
CASSLVDPAGELFF
TGTGCCAGCAGCTTAGTGGACCCCGCCGGGGAGCTGTTTTTT
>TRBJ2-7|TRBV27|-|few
CASSALAGDYEQYF
TGTGCCAGCAGTGCTCTTGCCGGGGACTACGAGCAGTACTTC
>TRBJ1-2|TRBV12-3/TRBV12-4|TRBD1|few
CASSLLGQGTDYGYTF
TGTGCCAGCAGTTTACTAGGACAGGGGACAGACTATGGCTACACCTTC
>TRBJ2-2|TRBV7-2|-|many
CASSLLAGTGELFF
TGTGCCAGCAGTTTACTAGCAGGAACCGGGGAGCTGTTTTTT
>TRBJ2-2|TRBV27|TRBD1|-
CASSLQGVYTGELFF
TGTGCCAGCAGTTTACAGGGGGTATACACCGGGGAGCTGTTTTTT
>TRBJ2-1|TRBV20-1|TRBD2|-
CSARDAEREYNEQFF
TGCAGTGCTAGAGATGCCGAGCGGGAGTACAATGAGCAGTTCTTC
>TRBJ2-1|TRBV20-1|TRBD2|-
CSARDRLAGEYEQFF
TGCAGTGCTAGAGATCGCCTAGCGGGAGAGTATGAGCAGTTCTTC
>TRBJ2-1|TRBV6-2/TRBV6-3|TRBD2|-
CASLAGVSNEQFF
TGTGCCAGCCTAGCGGGAGTAAGTAATGAGCAGTTCTTC
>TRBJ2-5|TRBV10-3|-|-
CAISGTAYQETQYF
TGTGCCATCAGTGGGACAGCCTACCAAGAGACCCAGTACTTC
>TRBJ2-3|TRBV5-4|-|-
CASSLPGSGTDTQYF
TGTGCCAGCAGCTTGCCTGGGAGTGGAACAGATACGCAGTATTTT
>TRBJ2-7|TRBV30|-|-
CAWSDPGQGPMYEQYF
TGTGCCTGGAGTGATCCCGGGCAGGGCCCCATGTACGAGCAGTACTTC
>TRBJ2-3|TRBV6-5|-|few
CASSYALSGPDTQYF
TGTGCCAGCAGTTACGCTCTCTCTGGGCCAGATACGCAGTATTTT
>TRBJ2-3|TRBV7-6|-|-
CASSLVLHPDTQYF
TGTGCCAGCAGCTTAGTACTCCACCCAGATACGCAGTATTTT
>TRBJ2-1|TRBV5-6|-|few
CASSFVPGAYNEQFF
TGTGCCAGCAGCTTTGTCCCAGGGGCTTACAATGAGCAGTTCTTC
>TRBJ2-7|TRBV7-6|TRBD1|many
CASSQTGLEQYF
TGTGCCAGCAGCCAGACAGGGCTGGAGCAGTACTTC
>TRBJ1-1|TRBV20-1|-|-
CSARLTEAFF
TGCAGTGCTAGGCTCACTGAAGCTTTCTTT
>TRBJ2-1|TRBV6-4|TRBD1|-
CASSDSTGGYNEQFF
TGTGCCAGCAGTGACTCGACAGGGGGCTACAATGAGCAGTTCTTC
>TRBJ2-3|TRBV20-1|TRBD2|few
CSATDLRGGDTQYF
TGCAGTGCTACGGACCTTCGGGGGGGGGATACGCAGTATTTT
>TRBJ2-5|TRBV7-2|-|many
CASSLGNNQETQYF
TGTGCCAGCAGCCTAGGCAACAACCAAGAGACCCAGTACTTC